Included here is one T cell receptor beta chain sequence, with context. Its specificity is not known. In this CDR3 the conserved last residue, phenylalanine or tryptophan, is missing, so a read error is likely. Germline CDR1 and CDR2: MNHEY and SMNVEV (reference sequence). The CDR3 has 15 amino acids. The V gene end was trimmed by 3 bases and the J gene end by 7 bases; junction bases not matched to a gene: 8. Unique molecular identifiers were present on the cDNA, and a universal primer site came from template switching. Via MiXCR, TCRdb re-called the 5' RACE reads, giving one row per CDR3 protein. The table shows fewer than 250,000 distinct CDR3 sequences, with 7.5% occurring only once. The data were taken from a study of identical twins. Whole-study results and caveats: Beta out-of-frame twin sharing showed a weaker excess.

These sequences were also reported in another study, on yellow fever vaccine responses in identical twins. That paper states: The authors reported partly convergent, partly personalized vaccine responses in identical twins.

Sequenced material: CD8+ T cells sorted from blood. This receptor was obtained from a woman between 18 and 29 years old in good health. The chain combines TRBV27 with TRBJ2-2, with TRBD2 matching over 7 bases. The CDR3 nucleotides are TGTGCCAGCAGTTTCCACCAGCGGGGCGGCGGGGAGCTGTTTTCT. Its translation is CASSFHQRGGGELFS.